Sequencing of this T cell receptor (beta chain) was carried out in a study of CD8 T cells in ankylosing spondylitis. General study findings and limits: Disease-linked clones had a CD8+ phenotype and relatively low frequency in peripheral blood. A TCR beta motif of roughly eight highly homologous variants appeared characteristic of ankylosing spondylitis blood.

There are 14 residues in the CDR3. Germline V lookup: CDR1 SGHVS, CDR2 FQNEAQ. Deletions cut 3 bases from V and 3 bases from J, with 11 bases between. Ten or more counts support this clonotype. The antigen remains undetermined. In making TCR beta libraries, quantitative 5'-RACE with molecular barcodes was used. MiXCR was run by TCRdb on the 5' RACE reads, yielding one entry per CDR3 protein. The sample lists more than 400,000 distinct CDR3 sequences, approximately 5.3% occurring once. The sample comprised blood, either unsorted or a sorted T cell fraction (not recorded which). This TCR came from a male donor with ankylosing spondylitis. The chain is built from TRBV7-8 and TRBJ1-2; D not resolved. CDR3 protein: CASSLRTDYYGYTF. The DNA for the CDR3 is TGTGCCAGCAGCTTGCGGACTGACTACTATGGCTACACCTTC. Full variable domain (remainder filled in from reference TRBV7-8 and TRBJ1-2): GAGVSQSPRYKVAKRGQDVALRCDPISGHVSLFWYQQALGQGPEFLTYFQNEAQLDKSGLPSDRFFAERPEGSVSTLKIQRTQQEDSAVYLCASSLRTDYYGYTFGSGTRLTVV.